The rows below give T cell receptor beta chains drawn from one sample of a study of T-cell reconstitution after alpha-beta-depleted transplantation in children. From the PCR reads, TCRdb called clonotypes with MiXCR, one entry per CDR3 protein. Here the sample spans approximately 630,000 distinct CDR3 sequences, roughly 14% being singletons. The sample consisted of PBMCs, taken before TCRalphabeta/CD19-depleted stem cell transplant. The source of these receptors is a girl aged 2 to 10 with congenital amegakaryocytic thrombocytopenia, due to receive a stem cell transplant. CDR3s include the opening cysteine and the closing phenylalanine or tryptophan. The D gene is left open where the match is weak. Size tells how often a clone was seen (once, few, many) or the class of an expanded clone, and some rows leave it out.

abundance	j_gene	v_gene	d_gene	CDR3nt	CDR3aa
few	TRBJ1-2	TRBV7-9	-	TGTGCCAGCAGCTTAGACTTTTCCAGGGGCTATGGCTACACCTTC	CASSLDFSRGYGYTF
many	TRBJ2-5	TRBV12-3/TRBV12-4	-	TGTGCCAGCAGTCCCCCCGGGGGCCGGGAGACCCAGTACTTC	CASSPPGGRETQYF
-	TRBJ1-2	TRBV29-1	TRBD1	TGCAGCGTTGTTCATTTCGGGACAGGGGTCTATGGCTACACCTTC	CSVVHFGTGVYGYTF
-	TRBJ2-3	TRBV20-1	-	TGCAGTGCTAGAGGGTTTGCTCTCTCGGATACGCAGTATTTT	CSARGFALSDTQYF
many	TRBJ2-1	TRBV5-1	TRBD2	TGCGCCAGCAGCTTGGTTGTAGCGGGAGGTCTCAATGAGCAGTTCTTC	CASSLVVAGGLNEQFF
few	TRBJ2-1	TRBV5-5	TRBD2	TGTGCCAGCAGCTCACTAGCGGATTACAATGAGCAGTTCTTC	CASSSLADYNEQFF
many	TRBJ2-3	TRBV20-1	TRBD1	TGCAGTGCTACACGGGACAGGGGGACAGATACGCAGTATTTT	CSATRDRGTDTQYF
many	TRBJ1-5	TRBV6-9	-	TGTGCCAGCAGTTATAGATATAGCAATCAGCCCCAGCATTTT	CASSYRYSNQPQHF
-	TRBJ2-1	TRBV5-1	-	TGCGCCAGCAGCACGGATCGGGGGTCCTCCTACAATGAGCAGTTCTTC	CASSTDRGSSYNEQFF
many	TRBJ2-7	TRBV29-1	-	TGCAGCGTTGTCTTGGGATACGAGCAGTACTTC	CSVVLGYEQYF
many	TRBJ2-3	TRBV5-1	-	TGCGCCAGCAGCTTGGGCGGGCTCGGAGGAGATACGCAGTATTTT	CASSLGGLGGDTQYF
-	TRBJ2-2	TRBV11-3	-	TGTGCCAGCACCTTTGGCGGAGATTTGACCGGGGAGCTGTTTTTT	CASTFGGDLTGELFF
few	TRBJ2-5	TRBV27	-	TGTGCCAGCAGTTCCGGGAAAAAAGTAGAGACCCAGTACTTC	CASSSGKKVETQYF
many	TRBJ2-1	TRBV5-1	-	TGCGCCAGCAGCTTGACCGGGGTGGCCAATGAGCAGTTCTTC	CASSLTGVANEQFF
-	TRBJ1-1	TRBV20-1	-	TGCAGTGCCGACCAGAACACTGAAGCTTTCTTT	CSADQNTEAFF
many	TRBJ2-3	TRBV5-1	-	TGCGCCAGCAGCTTGAGTATTGGATACACAGATACGCAGTATTTT	CASSLSIGYTDTQYF
many	TRBJ1-1	TRBV2	-	TGTGCCAGCAGTTCAGGGAGGAGGGCGGCTGAAGCTTTCTTT	CASSSGRRAAEAFF
-	TRBJ1-3	TRBV20-1	-	TGCAGTGCAAATACAGGGTTTACTGGAAACACCATATATTTT	CSANTGFTGNTIYF
many	TRBJ2-3	TRBV3-1	TRBD2	TGTGCCAGCAGCCAAGGTCCTAGCGGGAGCACAGATACGCAGTATTTT	CASSQGPSGSTDTQYF
many	TRBJ2-6	TRBV9	-	TGTGCCAGCAGCGGAAGCTCTGGGGCCAACGTCCTGACTTTC	CASSGSSGANVLTF
-	TRBJ2-3	TRBV20-1	TRBD1	TGCAGCCGGACAGGGGGGACAGGTGATACGCAGTATTTT	CSRTGGTGDTQYF
many	TRBJ2-2	TRBV29-1	-	TGCAGCGTTGGTCTAGAGGACACCGGGGAGCTGTTTTTT	CSVGLEDTGELFF
many	TRBJ2-1	TRBV4-1	-	TGCGCCAGCAGCCAAGAGGGGACTGGGCACAATGAGCAGTTCTTC	CASSQEGTGHNEQFF
few	TRBJ1-1	TRBV5-1	-	TGCGCCAGCAGCTGGGGGGGGGCCGACACTGAAGCTTTCTTT	CASSWGGADTEAFF
many	TRBJ1-1	TRBV5-1	-	TGCGCCAGCAGCTTCCTTGACGGGGGAACTGAAGCTTTCTTT	CASSFLDGGTEAFF
many	TRBJ2-4	TRBV7-9	-	TGTGCCAGCAGCCCGGACTGGGACTTAAACATTCAGTACTTC	CASSPDWDLNIQYF
many	TRBJ2-7	TRBV5-1	TRBD1	TGCGCCAGCAGCCCCCAGGGGGCTTACTACGAGCAGTACTTC	CASSPQGAYYEQYF
-	TRBJ2-1	TRBV7-9	TRBD1	TGTGCCAGCAGGCCTAGAGGTCAGGGGGTAGCTGAGCAGTTCTTC	CASRPRGQGVAEQFF
few	TRBJ2-3	TRBV5-5	TRBD1	TGTGCCAGCAGCTTTGAGGGGGCGACAGATACGCAGTATTTT	CASSFEGATDTQYF
few	TRBJ2-7	TRBV27	TRBD1	TGTGCCAGCAGGGGACAGGGTTCCCCTTCCTACGAGCAGTACTTC	CASRGQGSPSYEQYF
-	TRBJ2-7	TRBV3-1	-	TGTGCCAGCGGCCAACCGGCGGGACGATCCTACGAGCAGTACTTC	CASGQPAGRSYEQYF
many	TRBJ1-1	TRBV7-9	-	TGTGCCAGCAGCTTCTCAGGGCGGCCGGGAGCTTTCTTT	CASSFSGRPGAFF
many	TRBJ2-6	TRBV20-1	-	TGCAGTGCTAGAGATTTTGGCTCATCCCCGACCTCTGGGGCCAACGTCCTGACTTTC	CSARDFGSSPTSGANVLTF
-	TRBJ2-6	TRBV5-1	-	TGCGCCAGTTTTTCGAGCTCTGGGGCCAACGTCCTGACTTTC	CASFSSSGANVLTF
many	TRBJ1-1	TRBV12-5	-	TGTGCTAGTGGTTTGGCCCCTCCCTCTGAAGCTTTCTTT	CASGLAPPSEAFF
-	TRBJ2-1	TRBV7-9	TRBD2	TGTGCCAGCAGCTCGAGGGGGGGACTAGCGGACCACAATGAGCAGTTCTTC	CASSSRGGLADHNEQFF
few	TRBJ2-4	TRBV20-1	-	TGCTGTGCTAGAGATCGGGGCGAACTAGCCAAAAACATTCAGTACTTC	CCARDRGELAKNIQYF
-	TRBJ1-1	TRBV5-1	TRBD1	TGCGCCAGCAGCTTGAGAAGGGGGCCTTTATACACTGAAGCTTTCTTT	CASSLRRGPLYTEAFF
few	TRBJ2-3	TRBV2	TRBD2	TGTGCCAGCAGGCTGCTAGCGGGACCCACAGATACGCAGTATTTT	CASRLLAGPTDTQYF
many	TRBJ2-3	TRBV15	-	TGTGCCACCAGCAATGGACCTTTCACAGATACGCAGTATTTT	CATSNGPFTDTQYF
-	TRBJ2-3	TRBV6-4	TRBD1	TGTGCCAGCAGTGACTCTGGGACAGGGGAGACAGATACGCAGTATTTT	CASSDSGTGETDTQYF
many	TRBJ1-2	TRBV28	TRBD1	TGTGCCAGCAGTTGGCGAAGGGGGCTGTGGGGCTACACCTTC	CASSWRRGLWGYTF
-	TRBJ2-5	TRBV5-1	TRBD2	TGCGCCAGCAGCCCCGGTGGTAGCGGGAGTGAGACCCAGTACTTC	CASSPGGSGSETQYF
many	TRBJ2-1	TRBV12-3/TRBV12-4	-	TGTGCCAGCAGAACCTCTTACGGGAGCTATGAGCAGTTCTTC	CASRTSYGSYEQFF
few	TRBJ2-1	TRBV20-1	-	TGCAGTGCTAGAGTATGGAATGAGCAGTTCTTC	CSARVWNEQFF
many	TRBJ1-5	TRBV6-5	TRBD1	TGTGCCAGCAGACCAAGACAGGGGGTCTATCAGCCCCAGCATTTT	CASRPRQGVYQPQHF
few	TRBJ2-4	TRBV18	TRBD2	TGTGCCAGCTCACCCGGACTAGCGGGAGCATCGGCCAAAAACATTCAGTACTTC	CASSPGLAGASAKNIQYF
many	TRBJ1-4	TRBV20-1	-	TGCAGTGCTGCAGGAGACCATGAAAAACTGTTTTTT	CSAAGDHEKLFF
few	TRBJ2-7	TRBV15	-	TGTGCCACCAGCAGAGATTTGGGGTACGAGCAGTACTTC	CATSRDLGYEQYF